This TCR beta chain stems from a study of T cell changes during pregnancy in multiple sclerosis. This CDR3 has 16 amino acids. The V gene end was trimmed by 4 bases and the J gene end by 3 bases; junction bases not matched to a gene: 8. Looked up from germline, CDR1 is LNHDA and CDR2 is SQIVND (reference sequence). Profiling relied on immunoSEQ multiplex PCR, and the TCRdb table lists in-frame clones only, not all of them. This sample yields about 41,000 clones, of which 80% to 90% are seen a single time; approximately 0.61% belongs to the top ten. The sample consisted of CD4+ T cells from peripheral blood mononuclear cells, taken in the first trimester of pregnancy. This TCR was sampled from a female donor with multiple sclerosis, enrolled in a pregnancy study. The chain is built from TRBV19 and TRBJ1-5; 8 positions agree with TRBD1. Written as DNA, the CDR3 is TGTGCCAGTAGTACCCCCGACAGGGGAGTCAATCAGCCCCAGCATTTT. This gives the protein CASSTPDRGVNQPQHF.